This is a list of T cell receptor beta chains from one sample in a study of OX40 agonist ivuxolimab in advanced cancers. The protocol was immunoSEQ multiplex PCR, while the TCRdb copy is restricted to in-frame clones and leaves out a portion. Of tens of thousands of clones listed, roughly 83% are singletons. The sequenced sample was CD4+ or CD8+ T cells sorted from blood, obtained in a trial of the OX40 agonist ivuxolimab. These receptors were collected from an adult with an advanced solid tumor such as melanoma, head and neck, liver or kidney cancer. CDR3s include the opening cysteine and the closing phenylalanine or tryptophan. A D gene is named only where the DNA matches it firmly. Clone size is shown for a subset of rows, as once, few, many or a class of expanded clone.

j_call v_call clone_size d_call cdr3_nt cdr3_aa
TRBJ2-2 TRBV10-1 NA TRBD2 TGCGCCAGCGGGGGACTAGCGGCGAACACCGGGGAGCTGTTTTTT CASGGLAANTGELFF
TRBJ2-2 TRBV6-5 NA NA TGTGCCAGCAGTTCCACGGGCAGTACCGGGGAGCTGTTTTTT CASSSTGSTGELFF
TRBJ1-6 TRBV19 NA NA TGTGCCAGTAGCCGTGGACGGGGAGGGTATTCACCCCTCCACTTT CASSRGRGGYSPLHF
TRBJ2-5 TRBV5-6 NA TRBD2 TGTGCCAGCAGCTTGGGGGTAGGACTAGCGGTTCAAGAGACCCAGTACTTC CASSLGVGLAVQETQYF
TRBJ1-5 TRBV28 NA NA TGTGCCAGCAGTCCCCTCTTCGGGGACGCAGGACAGCCCCAGCATTTT CASSPLFGDAGQPQHF
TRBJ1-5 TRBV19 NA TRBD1 TGTGCCAGTAGTAGATCCGGACAGGCAGGTCAGCCCCAGCATTTT CASSRSGQAGQPQHF
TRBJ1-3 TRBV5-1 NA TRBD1 TGCGCCAGCAGCAGACAGGGGTCCGGAAACACCATATATTTT CASSRQGSGNTIYF
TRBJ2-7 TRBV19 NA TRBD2 TGTGCCAGTAGCCCGACTAGCGGAACTCCCTACGAGCAGTACTTC CASSPTSGTPYEQYF
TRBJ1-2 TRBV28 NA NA TGTGCCAGCAGTTATGAAACCAGTGCCTATGGCTACACCTTC CASSYETSAYGYTF
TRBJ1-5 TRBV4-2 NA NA TGTGCCAGCAGCACCCAGACAGGACTAAGCAATCAGCCCCAGCATTTT CASSTQTGLSNQPQHF
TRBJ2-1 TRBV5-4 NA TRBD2 TGTGCCAGCTCCCAACCTATAAGCGGGATACGGAATGAGCAGTTCTTC CASSQPISGIRNEQFF
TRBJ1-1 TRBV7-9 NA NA TGTGCCAGCAGCTTAGGGCCAGGGATAATGAACACTGAAGCTTTCTTT CASSLGPGIMNTEAFF
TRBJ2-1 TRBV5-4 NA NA TGTGCCAGCAGCCCGCGGACAGTCCCGGGCAATGAGCAGTTCTTC CASSPRTVPGNEQFF
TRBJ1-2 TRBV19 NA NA TGTGCCAGTAGTGTTACAGGCTATGGCTACACCTTC CASSVTGYGYTF
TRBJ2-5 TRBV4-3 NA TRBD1 TGCGCCAGCAGCCAAGGATGGGACAGGGGAATAGAAGAGACCCAGTACTTC CASSQGWDRGIEETQYF
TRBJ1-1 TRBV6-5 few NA TGTGCCAGCAGTTACTCTGGGGGGGCGCGGACTGAAGCTTTCTTT CASSYSGGARTEAFF
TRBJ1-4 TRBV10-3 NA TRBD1 TGTGCCATCAGGGAGGGACAGGGGAATGAAAAACTGTTTTTT CAIREGQGNEKLFF
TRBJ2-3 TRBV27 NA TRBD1 TGTGCCAGCAGTTTATCGACAGGGAGAGATACGCAGTATTTT CASSLSTGRDTQYF
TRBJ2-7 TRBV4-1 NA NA TGCGCCAGCAGCCAAGACTACGAGCAGTACTTC CASSQDYEQYF
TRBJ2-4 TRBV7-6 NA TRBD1 TGTGCCAGCAGTTTACAGGGGGGCCTAGCCAAAAACATTCAGTACTTC CASSLQGGLAKNIQYF
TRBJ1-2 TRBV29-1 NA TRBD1 TGCAGCGTTGGGGGGACAGACTATGGCTACACCTTC CSVGGTDYGYTF
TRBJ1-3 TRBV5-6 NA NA TGTGCCAGCAGCTTGGGTATACTGCGGGCTGGAAACACCATATATTTT CASSLGILRAGNTIYF
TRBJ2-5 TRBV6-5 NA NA TGTGCCAGCAGTTACTCGAGGTCTAGCTTTCGGGAGACCCAGTACTTC CASSYSRSSFRETQYF
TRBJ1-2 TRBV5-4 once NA TGTGCCAGCAGTCCCCAATCAGGGGAGCACTATGGCTACACCTTC CASSPQSGEHYGYTF
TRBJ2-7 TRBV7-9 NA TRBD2 TGTGCCAGCAGCTTATTATTCGGACTAGCTCTTGCCTACGAGCAGTACTTC CASSLLFGLALAYEQYF
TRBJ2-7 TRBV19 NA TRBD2 TGTGCCAGTAGCCGGAAACTAGCGGATCCCTACGAGCAGTACTTC CASSRKLADPYEQYF
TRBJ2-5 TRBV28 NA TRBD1 TGTGCCAGCAAACCGACAGGGGTACAGACCCAGTACTTC CASKPTGVQTQYF
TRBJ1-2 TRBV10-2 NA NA TGCGCCAGCAGTAGAGGTACCATAGCGGATGGCTACACCTTC CASSRGTIADGYTF
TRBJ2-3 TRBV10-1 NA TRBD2 TGCGCCAGCAGGAGGACTAGCGGGAGCACAGATACGCAGTATTTT CASRRTSGSTDTQYF
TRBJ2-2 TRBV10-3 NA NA TGTGCCATCAGCCTTCAAGTGGGGACTCCCAACACCGGGGAGCTGTTTTTT CAISLQVGTPNTGELFF
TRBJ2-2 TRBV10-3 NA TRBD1 TGTGCCATCAGGCCGACAGGGTACACCGGGGAGCTGTTTTTT CAIRPTGYTGELFF
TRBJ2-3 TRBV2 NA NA TGTGCCAGCAGTGTCCCTGGGACTAGCACAGATACGCAGTATTTT CASSVPGTSTDTQYF